This TCR beta chain is from a study of T cells in women clearing cervical HPV infection. Study context: Cases were women with histologically confirmed HPV16-related CIN3 or worse, including a couple of invasive cancers.

About this clone itself: The CDR3 end falls 3 residues outside the read, so it is completed with the germline J gene.

TCRdb keeps only in-frame clones here, not all; method: immunoSEQ multiplex PCR. The sample's table shows around 30,000 clones. This CDR3 is 16 amino acids long. CDR1 KGHSH and CDR2 LQKENI come from the germline V gene. The sequenced material came from blood buffy coat. The chain has TRBV18 and TRBJ1-6; TRBD1 matches 7 bases. The receptor was derived from a woman between 18 and 75 years old with a cervical HPV16 infection that either progressed to CIN3+ or cleared (not recorded which). Here the CDR3 reads CASSPGDQRGPWALHF. CDR3 bases read: TGTGCCAGCTCACCAGGGGATCAAAGGGGGCCTTGGGCC.